This T cell receptor (beta chain) came from a study of CXCR3-negative and CXCR3-positive naive CD8 T cells. Each TRB cDNA library was prepared by 5' RACE (with UMI labels). TCRdb reprocessed the 5' RACE reads, keeping one entry per CDR3 protein, no DNA. This table lists 100,000 to 150,000 distinct CDR3 sequences. Germline values: CDR1 MNHNS, CDR2 SASEGT. This CDR3 is built from 12 residues. Points on this clonotype: The target antigen is unknown.

General study findings and limits: TRBV-TRBJ usage matched between naive CXCR3-negative and CXCR3-positive cells but not between memory cells.

This receptor was taken from a human donor in good health. Some clones in this sample may be carry-over from other donors' samples. The V call is TRBV6-1, the J call TRBJ2-1; TCRdb returns TRBD1, unconfirmable since there is no DNA. The source material was naive CXCR3- CD8+ T cells from blood. Sample subset: CD45RO-CCR7+CD27+CD95- naive CD8+ T cells lacking CXCR3 (TNR3-). CDR3 region: CASSVPIDEQFF.